These T cell receptor beta chains were read from a single sample in a study of Ad26.COV2.S vaccination and SARS-CoV-2 variants. TCRdb keeps only in-frame clones here, not all; method: immunoSEQ multiplex PCR. The sample holds about 350,000 clones; around 84% are singletons and the top ten take roughly 3.5%. The sequenced sample was peripheral blood, obtained in a trial of Ad26.COV2.S vaccine versus placebo. All receptors derive from a person aged 18-60 years who received the Ad26.COV2.S COVID-19 vaccine or a placebo. The CDR3 runs from the conserved cysteine through the conserved F or W. A D gene is named only where the DNA matches it firmly. Only part of the rows carry a size: once, few, many, or a class if the clone is expanded.

D gene	V gene	J gene	clone size	CDR3 DNA	CDR3 protein
NA	TRBV28	TRBJ2-7	NA	TGTGCCAGCAGTTTACCCGGGTTGTACGAGCAGTACTTC	CASSLPGLYEQYF
NA	TRBV30	TRBJ2-3	NA	TGTGCCTGGGTCCGAACCTGGGATACGCAGTATTTT	CAWVRTWDTQYF
NA	TRBV7-8	TRBJ2-4	NA	TGTGCCAGCAGCCCGATCTTTATGGGGGAAGTCCTAGCCAAAAACATTCAGTACTTC	CASSPIFMGEVLAKNIQYF
NA	TRBV4-3	TRBJ2-7	once	TGCGCCAGCAGCCAAGAGGCGCGGGTTATCTACGAGCAGTACTTC	CASSQEARVIYEQYF
TRBD2	TRBV3-1/TRBV3-2	TRBJ2-2	NA	TGTGCCAGCAGCCTGGGACTAGCCACGGACGGGGAGCTGTTTTTT	CASSLGLATDGELFF
NA	TRBV6-5	TRBJ1-2	NA	TGTGCCAGCAGGCAGAACTATGGCTACACCTTC	CASRQNYGYTF
NA	TRBV2	TRBJ2-1	NA	TGTGCCAGCAGTGATTCCGTGGGGCCCGCCTTCTTC	CASSDSVGPAFF
TRBD2	TRBV14	TRBJ2-1	NA	TGTGCCAGCAGCCAAGGCGGGGGGCCATACAATGAGCAGTTCTTC	CASSQGGGPYNEQFF
NA	TRBV10-3	TRBJ1-5	NA	TGTGCCATCAGTGGGTCAGGGTCCGATCAGCCCCAGCATTTT	CAISGSGSDQPQHF
TRBD2	TRBV4-1	TRBJ2-7	NA	TGCGCCAGCAGCCAAGAGGCTAGCGGACCGTCCTACGAGCAGTACTTC	CASSQEASGPSYEQYF
NA	TRBV28	TRBJ1-2	NA	TGTGCCAGCGAGGCCCTGGACTATGGCTACACCTTC	CASEALDYGYTF
NA	TRBV4-3	TRBJ1-2	NA	TGCGCCAGCAGCCAAGATGTTCAGATCGGCTACACCTTC	CASSQDVQIGYTF
TRBD1	TRBV10-2	TRBJ2-6	NA	TGCGCCAGCCGCCGGGACAGGGGGCGTACTACCTCTGGGGCCAACGTCCTGACTTTC	CASRRDRGRTTSGANVLTF
NA	TRBV5-4	TRBJ2-5	NA	TGTGCCAGCAGGGAGAGGAACCAAGAGACCCAGTACTTC	CASRERNQETQYF
NA	TRBV2	TRBJ1-2	NA	TGTGCCAGCAGTTTCTCTCCTTATGGCTACACCTTC	CASSFSPYGYTF
TRBD1	TRBV9	TRBJ1-6	NA	TGTGCCAGCAGCCCTCAGGGGGGGGCCAGCTCCTATAATTCACCCCTCCACTTT	CASSPQGGASSYNSPLHF
TRBD2	TRBV4-3	TRBJ2-7	NA	TGCGCCAGCAGCCAAGATCGGGGGACTAGCGGTTCCTACGAGCAGTACTTC	CASSQDRGTSGSYEQYF
TRBD2	TRBV5-4	TRBJ2-6	NA	TGTGCCAGCAGCCCCGGGACTAGCGGGGGACGAGGGGCCAACGTCCTGACTTTC	CASSPGTSGGRGANVLTF
NA	TRBV4-3	TRBJ1-1	NA	TGCGCCAGCAGCCAAGATGGGGGGGGCACTGAAGCTTTCTTT	CASSQDGGGTEAFF
NA	TRBV27	TRBJ2-3	NA	TGTGCCAGCAGTTTTACCGGGCCAGCCGGAGAGGGTACGCAGTATTTT	CASSFTGPAGEGTQYF
NA	TRBV13	TRBJ2-5	once	TGTGCCAGCAGCTTAGATCGGTACAGGGCTAAGCTTATCCAAGAGACCCAGTACTTC	CASSLDRYRAKLIQETQYF
NA	TRBV7-2	TRBJ2-5	once	TGTGCCAGCAGCTTAGCGGGAGTTGGGGAGACCCAGTACTTC	CASSLAGVGETQYF
NA	TRBV29-1	TRBJ2-7	NA	TGCAGCGTTGCCCGCGGGGATCGGACCTACGAGCAGTACTTC	CSVARGDRTYEQYF
TRBD1	TRBV10-2	TRBJ1-2	NA	TGCGCCAGCAGTGCTGGCAGGGGGAACTATGGCTACACCTTC	CASSAGRGNYGYTF
NA	TRBV9	TRBJ1-1	NA	TGTGCCACCCTCCAGCGGGCGAGAGGATACACTGAAGCTTTCTTT	CATLQRARGYTEAFF
TRBD2	TRBV6-5	TRBJ2-7	NA	TGTGCCAGCAGTTATCGACGGACTAGCGGGAGCATGGAACAGTACTTC	CASSYRRTSGSMEQYF
NA	TRBV2	TRBJ1-2	NA	TGTGCCAGCAGTGAAGCCGTAGGACAAAGCTATGGCTACACCTTC	CASSEAVGQSYGYTF
NA	TRBV27	TRBJ2-2	NA	TGTGCCAGCAGTTTTGGTGGGGGAGCGAACACCGGGGAGCTGTTTTTT	CASSFGGGANTGELFF
TRBD2	TRBV10-2	TRBJ2-1	NA	TGCGCCAGCAGTGAGTCCGAGCGGGGGGTAGATGAGCAGTTCTTC	CASSESERGVDEQFF
NA	TRBV5-5	TRBJ2-1	NA	TGTGCCAGCAGCTTGGGGAGGCAAAGCTCCTACAATGAGCAGTTCTTC	CASSLGRQSSYNEQFF
NA	TRBV10-1	TRBJ2-7	NA	TGCGCCAGCAGTGAAGGGTACGAGCAGTACTTC	CASSEGYEQYF
NA	TRBV5-4	TRBJ2-3	NA	TGTGCCAGCAGCTTGGCCGCGGGGGGGACAGGGGATACGCAGTATTTT	CASSLAAGGTGDTQYF
NA	TRBV4-1	TRBJ1-5	NA	TGCGCCAGCAACGAACAGGGTTTTAGCAATCAGCCCCAGCATTTT	CASNEQGFSNQPQHF
NA	TRBV28	TRBJ2-5	NA	TGTGCCAGCACCTCCAGGGGCCGAGCAGTGGAGACCCAGTACTTC	CASTSRGRAVETQYF
NA	TRBV6-5	TRBJ2-2	NA	TGTGCCAGCGCGTATTTCCCGACCACCGGGGAGCTGTTTTTT	CASAYFPTTGELFF
NA	TRBV4-1	TRBJ1-5	NA	TGCGCCAGCAGCCAAGATCGGAGGGTTTGGCCGGATCAGCCCCAGCATTTT	CASSQDRRVWPDQPQHF
NA	TRBV9	TRBJ2-7	NA	TGTGCCAGCAGCGTAGAAGGGGTCGTACGGGAGCAGTACTTC	CASSVEGVVREQYF
NA	TRBV6-2/TRBV6-3	TRBJ2-1	NA	TGTGCCAGCAGTTACCCTTCGGACAGCGAGCAGTTCTTC	CASSYPSDSEQFF
TRBD1	TRBV6-2/TRBV6-3	TRBJ2-7	NA	TGTGCCAGCAGTTACTCCGGTCAGGGGGCGTCTTGGTACGAGCAGTACTTC	CASSYSGQGASWYEQYF
TRBD1	TRBV5-6	TRBJ2-7	NA	TGTGCCAGCAGCTTGGCGATTCGGGACAGGGGTTACGAGCAGTACTTC	CASSLAIRDRGYEQYF
NA	TRBV7-2	TRBJ1-6	NA	TGTGCCAGCAGCTTAGCCCGGGTGAATTCACCCCTCCACTTT	CASSLARVNSPLHF
NA	TRBV6-6	TRBJ2-1	few	TGTGCCAGCGGATCCTCATGGAATGAGCAGTTCTTC	CASGSSWNEQFF
NA	TRBV4-3	TRBJ1-1	few	TGCGCCAGCAGCCAATGGACAGCTGGGAACACTGAAGCTTTCTTT	CASSQWTAGNTEAFF
NA	TRBV7-9	TRBJ2-7	NA	TGTGCCAGCAGCTTAGTGGCAGGGCGCCACGAGCAGTACTTC	CASSLVAGRHEQYF
NA	TRBV7-8	TRBJ1-3	NA	TGTGCCAGCAGCTATAGGGACGGTGGAAACACCATATATTTT	CASSYRDGGNTIYF
NA	TRBV30	TRBJ1-5	NA	TGTGCCTGGAGTTTGGGAGGGGCGGGAGTTGGTCAGCCCCAGCATTTT	CAWSLGGAGVGQPQHF
TRBD1	TRBV29-1	TRBJ2-7	NA	TGCAGCGTTGAACATGGACAGGGCTCCTACGAGCAGTACTTC	CSVEHGQGSYEQYF
NA	TRBV7-6	TRBJ2-5	NA	TGTGCCAGCAGCTTAACCCTACGGGGACGACTACAAGAGACCCAGTACTTC	CASSLTLRGRLQETQYF
TRBD2	TRBV14	TRBJ2-4	NA	TGTGCCAGCAGCCAAGATATCGGGCTAGCGGGTGGCAACATTCAGTACTTC	CASSQDIGLAGGNIQYF
NA	TRBV30	TRBJ1-5	once	TGTGCCTGGAGCGCGGGGGGGTGGCAGCCCCAGCATTTT	CAWSAGGWQPQHF
NA	TRBV18	TRBJ2-7	NA	TGTGCCAGCTCACCCCTTCCGGGGCCCGAGCAGTACTTC	CASSPLPGPEQYF
TRBD1	TRBV4-3	TRBJ1-1	NA	TGCGCCAGCAGCCAAGGAGTCCGGGACAGGGAAGCAGCTTTCTTT	CASSQGVRDREAAFF
TRBD1	TRBV2	TRBJ2-5	once	TGTGCCAGCAGGGGGACAGGGGTCGGTCGGGAGACCCAGTACTTC	CASRGTGVGRETQYF
TRBD2	TRBV19	TRBJ2-7	NA	TGTGCCAGTAGTATCCCGGGACTAGCCTACGAGCAGTACTTC	CASSIPGLAYEQYF
TRBD2	TRBV27	TRBJ2-1	NA	TGTGCCAGCAGTTTAAAGGGGCCGGGCGGGAGCTCCTACAATGAGCAGTTCTTC	CASSLKGPGGSSYNEQFF